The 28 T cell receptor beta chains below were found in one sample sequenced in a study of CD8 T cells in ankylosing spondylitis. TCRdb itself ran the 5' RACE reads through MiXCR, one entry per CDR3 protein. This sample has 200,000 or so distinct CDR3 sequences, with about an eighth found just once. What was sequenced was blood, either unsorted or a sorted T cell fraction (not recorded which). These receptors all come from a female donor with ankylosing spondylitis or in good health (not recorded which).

CDR3 loop: CAISGPGLASEGYTF. The CDR3 nucleotides read TGTGCCATCTCCGGCCCGGGACTTGCCTCTGAGGGCTACACCTTC. This rearrangement joins TRBV10-3 to TRBJ1-2; D is perhaps TRBD1 (5 bases). Germline assignment: CDR1 ENHRY and CDR2 SYGVKD. The V gene lost 8 bases and the J gene lost 8 bases, with 24 bases spanning the gap. The CDR3 spans 15 residues.

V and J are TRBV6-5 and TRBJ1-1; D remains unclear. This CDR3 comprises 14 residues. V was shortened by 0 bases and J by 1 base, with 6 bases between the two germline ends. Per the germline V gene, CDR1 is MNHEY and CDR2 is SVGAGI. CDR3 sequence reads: CASSYSTGNTEAFF. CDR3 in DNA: TGTGCCAGCAGTTACTCCACGGGGAACACTGAAGCTTTCTTT.

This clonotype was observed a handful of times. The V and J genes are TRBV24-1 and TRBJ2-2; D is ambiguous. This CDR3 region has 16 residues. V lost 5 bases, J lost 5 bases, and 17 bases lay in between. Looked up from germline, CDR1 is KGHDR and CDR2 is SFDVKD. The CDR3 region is CATSAPTIGATGELFF. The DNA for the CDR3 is TGTGCCACCAGTGCCCCGACAATTGGTGCGACCGGGGAGCTGTTTTTT.

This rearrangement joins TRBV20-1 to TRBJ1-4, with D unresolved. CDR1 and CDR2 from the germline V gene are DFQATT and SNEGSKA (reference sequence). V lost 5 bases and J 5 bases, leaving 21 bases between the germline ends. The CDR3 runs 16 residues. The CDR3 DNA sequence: TGCAGTGCTGGATATCCCCCAAGGGCGGGGAATGAAAAACTGTTTTTT. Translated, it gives CSAGYPPRAGNEKLFF.

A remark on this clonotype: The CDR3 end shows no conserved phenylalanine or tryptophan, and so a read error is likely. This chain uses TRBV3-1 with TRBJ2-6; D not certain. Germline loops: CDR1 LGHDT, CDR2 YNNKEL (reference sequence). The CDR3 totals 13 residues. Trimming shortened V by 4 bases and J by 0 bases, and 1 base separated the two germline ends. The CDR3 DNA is TGTGCCAGCAGCCTCTCTGGGGCCAACGTCCTGACTCTC. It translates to CASSLSGANVLTL.

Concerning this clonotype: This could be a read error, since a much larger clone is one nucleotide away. The CDR3 is CASSHSSRAAREQYF. CDR3 nucleotides: TGTGCCAGCTCACACTCATCACGGGCCGCGAGAGAGCAGTACTTC. The chain recombines TRBV18 with TRBJ2-7, with unresolved D. The CDR3 runs to 15 residues. V dropped 4 bases and J dropped 7 bases, with 20 bases sitting between them. The V gene's germline CDR1 is KGHSH and CDR2 LQKENI.

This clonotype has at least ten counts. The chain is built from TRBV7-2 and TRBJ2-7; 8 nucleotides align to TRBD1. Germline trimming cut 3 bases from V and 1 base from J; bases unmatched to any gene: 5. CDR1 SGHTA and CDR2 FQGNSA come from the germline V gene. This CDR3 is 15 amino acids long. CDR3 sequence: CASSFSGTGSYEQYF. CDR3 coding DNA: TGTGCCAGCAGCTTTTCCGGGACAGGTTCCTACGAGCAGTACTTC. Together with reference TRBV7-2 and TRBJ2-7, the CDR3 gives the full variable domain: GAGVSQSPSNKVTEKGKDVELRCDPISGHTALYWYRQSLGQGLEFLIYFQGNSAPDKSGLPSDRFSAERTGGSVSTLTIQRTQQEDSAVYLCASSFSGTGSYEQYFGPGTRLTVT.

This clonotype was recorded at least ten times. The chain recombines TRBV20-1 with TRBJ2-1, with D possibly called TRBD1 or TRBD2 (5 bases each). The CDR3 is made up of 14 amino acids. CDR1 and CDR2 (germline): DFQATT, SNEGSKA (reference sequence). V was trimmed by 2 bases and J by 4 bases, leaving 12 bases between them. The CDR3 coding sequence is TGCAGTGCTAGACGTCGAGGGACGTACAATGAGCAGTTCTTC. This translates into CSARRRGTYNEQFF.

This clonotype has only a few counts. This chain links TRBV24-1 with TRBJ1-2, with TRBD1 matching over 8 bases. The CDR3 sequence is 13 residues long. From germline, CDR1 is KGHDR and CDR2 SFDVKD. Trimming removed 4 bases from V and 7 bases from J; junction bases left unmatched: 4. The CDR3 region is CATSDPGGGGYTF. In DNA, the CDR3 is TGTGCCACCAGTGACCCAGGGGGCGGTGGCTACACCTTC.

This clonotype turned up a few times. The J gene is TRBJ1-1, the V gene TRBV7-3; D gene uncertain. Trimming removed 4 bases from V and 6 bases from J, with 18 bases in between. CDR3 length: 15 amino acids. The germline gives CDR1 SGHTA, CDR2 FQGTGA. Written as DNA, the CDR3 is TGTGCCAGCAGCTCCTCCCTTTTCCGTAGGGCTGAAGCTTTCTTT. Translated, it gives CASSSSLFRRAEAFF. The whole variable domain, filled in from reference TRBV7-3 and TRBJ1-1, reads GAGVSQTPSNKVTEKGKYVELRCDPISGHTALYWYRQSLGQGPEFLIYFQGTGAADDSGLPNDRFFAVRPEGSVSTLKIQRTERGDSAVYLCASSSSLFRRAEAFFGQGTRLTVV.

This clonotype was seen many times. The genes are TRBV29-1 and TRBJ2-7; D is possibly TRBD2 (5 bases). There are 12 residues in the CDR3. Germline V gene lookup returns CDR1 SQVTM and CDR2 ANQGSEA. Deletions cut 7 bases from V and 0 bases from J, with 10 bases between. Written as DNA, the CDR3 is TGCAGCGCACGACGGGACTCCTACGAGCAGTACTTC. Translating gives CSARRDSYEQYF.

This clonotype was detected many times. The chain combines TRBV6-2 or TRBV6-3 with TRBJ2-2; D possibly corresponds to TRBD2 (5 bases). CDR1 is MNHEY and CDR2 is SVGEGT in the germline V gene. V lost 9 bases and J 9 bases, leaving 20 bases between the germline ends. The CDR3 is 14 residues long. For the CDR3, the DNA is TGTGCCAGAGTAGTTGGGAGCGCTGCCCGGGAGCTGTTTTTT. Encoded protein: CARVVGSAARELFF.

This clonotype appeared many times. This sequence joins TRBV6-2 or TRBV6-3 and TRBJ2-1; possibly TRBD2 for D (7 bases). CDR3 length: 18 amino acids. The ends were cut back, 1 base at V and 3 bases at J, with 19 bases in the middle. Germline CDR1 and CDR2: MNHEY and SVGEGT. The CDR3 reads CASSYWVLGGGSYNEQFF. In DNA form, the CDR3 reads TGTGCCAGCAGTTACTGGGTGCTGGGAGGGGGAAGCTACAATGAGCAGTTCTTC.

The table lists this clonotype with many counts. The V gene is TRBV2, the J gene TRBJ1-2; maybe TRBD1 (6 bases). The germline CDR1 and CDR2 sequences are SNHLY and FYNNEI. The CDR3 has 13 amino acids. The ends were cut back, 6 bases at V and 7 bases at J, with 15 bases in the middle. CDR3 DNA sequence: TGTGCCAGCAGGGTACAGGGTGGAGGTGGCTACACCTTC. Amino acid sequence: CASRVQGGGGYTF.

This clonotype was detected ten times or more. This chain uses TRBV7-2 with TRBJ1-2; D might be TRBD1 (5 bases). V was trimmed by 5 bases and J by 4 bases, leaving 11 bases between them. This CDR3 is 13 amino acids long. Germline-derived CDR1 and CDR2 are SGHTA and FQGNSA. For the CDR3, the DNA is TGTGCCAGCAGCCCGGGACTCGGCTATGGCTACACCTTC. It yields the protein CASSPGLGYGYTF.

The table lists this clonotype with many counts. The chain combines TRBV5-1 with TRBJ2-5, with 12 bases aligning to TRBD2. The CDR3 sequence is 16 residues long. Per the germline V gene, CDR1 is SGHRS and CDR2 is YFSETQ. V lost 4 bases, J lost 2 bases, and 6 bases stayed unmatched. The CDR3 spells CASSKTSGSVQETQYF. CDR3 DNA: TGCGCCAGCAGCAAGACTAGCGGGAGTGTACAAGAGACCCAGTACTTC.

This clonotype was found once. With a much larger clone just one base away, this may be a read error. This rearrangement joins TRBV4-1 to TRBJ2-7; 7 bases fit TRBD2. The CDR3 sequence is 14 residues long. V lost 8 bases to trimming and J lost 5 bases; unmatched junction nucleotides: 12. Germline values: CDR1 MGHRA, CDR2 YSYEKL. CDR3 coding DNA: TGCGCCAGCTGCCTTACACCGGGACTAAACGAGCAGTACTTC. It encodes CASCLTPGLNEQYF.

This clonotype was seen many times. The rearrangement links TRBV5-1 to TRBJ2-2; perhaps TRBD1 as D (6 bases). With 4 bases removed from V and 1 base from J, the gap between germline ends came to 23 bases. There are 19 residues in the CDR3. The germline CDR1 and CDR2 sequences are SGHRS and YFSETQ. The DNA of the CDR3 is TGCGCCAGCAGCCAGGTCTTAGGACAGACGCATTTGAACACCGGGGAGCTGTTTTTT. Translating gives CASSQVLGQTHLNTGELFF.

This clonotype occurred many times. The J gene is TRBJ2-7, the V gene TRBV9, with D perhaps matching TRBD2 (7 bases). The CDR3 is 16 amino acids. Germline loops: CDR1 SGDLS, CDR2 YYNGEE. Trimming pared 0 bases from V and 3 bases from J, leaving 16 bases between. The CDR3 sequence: CASSVAGAGANYEQYF. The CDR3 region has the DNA TGTGCCAGCAGCGTAGCAGGCGCGGGGGCAAACTACGAGCAGTACTTC.

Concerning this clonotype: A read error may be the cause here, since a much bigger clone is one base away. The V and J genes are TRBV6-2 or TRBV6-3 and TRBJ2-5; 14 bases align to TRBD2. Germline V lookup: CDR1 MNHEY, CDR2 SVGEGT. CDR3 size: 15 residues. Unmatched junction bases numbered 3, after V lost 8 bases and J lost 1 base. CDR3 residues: CASGGTSGSQETQYF. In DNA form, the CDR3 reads TGTGCCAGCGGCGGGACTAGCGGGAGCCAAGAGACCCAGTACTTC.

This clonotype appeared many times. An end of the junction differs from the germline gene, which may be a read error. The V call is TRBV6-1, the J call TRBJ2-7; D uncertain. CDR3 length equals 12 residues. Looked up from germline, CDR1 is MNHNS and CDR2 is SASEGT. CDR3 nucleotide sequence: TGTGCCAGCAATGAAGGACGTTACGAGCAGTACTTC. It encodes CASNEGRYEQYF.

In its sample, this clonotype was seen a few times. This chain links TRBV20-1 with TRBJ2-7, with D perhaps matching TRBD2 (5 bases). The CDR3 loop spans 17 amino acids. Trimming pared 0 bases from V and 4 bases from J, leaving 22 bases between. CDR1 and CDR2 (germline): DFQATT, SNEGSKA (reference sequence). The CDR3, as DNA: TGCAGTGCTAGAGACCCCCAAGGAGCTAGCCTGCAATACGAGCAGTACTTC. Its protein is CSARDPQGASLQYEQYF.

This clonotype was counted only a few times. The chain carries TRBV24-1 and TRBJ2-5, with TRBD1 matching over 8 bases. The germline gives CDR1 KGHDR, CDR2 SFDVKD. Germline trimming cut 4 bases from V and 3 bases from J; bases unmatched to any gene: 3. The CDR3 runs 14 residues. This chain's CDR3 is CATSDPTGEETQYF. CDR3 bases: TGTGCCACCAGTGACCCGACAGGGGAAGAGACCCAGTACTTC.

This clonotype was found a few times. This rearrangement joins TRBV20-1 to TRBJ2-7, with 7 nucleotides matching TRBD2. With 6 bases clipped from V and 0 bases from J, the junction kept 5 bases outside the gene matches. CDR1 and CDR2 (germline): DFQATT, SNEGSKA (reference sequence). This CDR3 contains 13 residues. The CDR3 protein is CSARRTSSYEQYF. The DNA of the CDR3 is TGCAGTGCCAGACGGACTAGCTCCTACGAGCAGTACTTC.

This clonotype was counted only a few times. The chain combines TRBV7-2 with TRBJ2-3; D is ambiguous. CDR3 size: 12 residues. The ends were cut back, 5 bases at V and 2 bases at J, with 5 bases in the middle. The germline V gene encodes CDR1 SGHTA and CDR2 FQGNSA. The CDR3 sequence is CASSQYTDTQYF. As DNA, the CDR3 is TGTGCCAGCAGCCAGTACACAGATACGCAGTATTTT.

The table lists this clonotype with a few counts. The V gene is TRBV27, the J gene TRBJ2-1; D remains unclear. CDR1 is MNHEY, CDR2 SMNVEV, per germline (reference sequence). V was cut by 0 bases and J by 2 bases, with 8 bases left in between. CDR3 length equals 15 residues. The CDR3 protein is CASSLSGEPYNEQFF. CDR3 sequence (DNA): TGTGCCAGCAGTTTATCAGGAGAGCCCTACAATGAGCAGTTCTTC.

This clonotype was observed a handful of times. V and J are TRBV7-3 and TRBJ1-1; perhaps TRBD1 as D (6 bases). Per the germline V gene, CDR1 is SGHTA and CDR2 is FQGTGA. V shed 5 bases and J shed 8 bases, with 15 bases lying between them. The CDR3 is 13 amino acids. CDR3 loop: CASSPQGGQEAFF. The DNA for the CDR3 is TGTGCCAGCAGCCCCCAAGGCGGACAGGAAGCTTTCTTT.

The CDR3 loop reads CASSGSGVGNEQFF. Here the CDR3 DNA reads TGTGCCAGCAGCGGGAGTGGGGTGGGGAATGAGCAGTTCTTC. The genes are TRBV9 and TRBJ2-1, with D uncertain. There are 14 residues in the CDR3. Trimming took off 3 bases at V and 7 bases at J, with 14 bases between the two ends. The germline V gene encodes CDR1 SGDLS and CDR2 YYNGEE.